This entry features one T cell receptor (beta chain) sequence. An end of the junction differs from the germline gene, which may be a read error. The record originates from a study of T cells in localized non-small cell lung cancer. Libraries were prepared by immunoSEQ multiplex PCR; TCRdb keeps only in-frame clonotypes and omits some of them. The table includes roughly 58,000 clones, roughly 76% detected once. Germline values: CDR1 MNHGY, CDR2 SVAAGI. The CDR3 spans 13 residues. The clonotype was recovered from a man aged 40 to 70 with stage II lung adenocarcinoma. The sequencing here drew on PBMCs, taken before any cancer treatment. The chain joins TRBV6-9 to TRBJ2-7, with D unresolved. The chain's CDR3 is CASSETFSYKQYF. CDR3 bases: TGTGCCAGCAGTGAGACATTCTCCTACAAGCAGTACTTC.